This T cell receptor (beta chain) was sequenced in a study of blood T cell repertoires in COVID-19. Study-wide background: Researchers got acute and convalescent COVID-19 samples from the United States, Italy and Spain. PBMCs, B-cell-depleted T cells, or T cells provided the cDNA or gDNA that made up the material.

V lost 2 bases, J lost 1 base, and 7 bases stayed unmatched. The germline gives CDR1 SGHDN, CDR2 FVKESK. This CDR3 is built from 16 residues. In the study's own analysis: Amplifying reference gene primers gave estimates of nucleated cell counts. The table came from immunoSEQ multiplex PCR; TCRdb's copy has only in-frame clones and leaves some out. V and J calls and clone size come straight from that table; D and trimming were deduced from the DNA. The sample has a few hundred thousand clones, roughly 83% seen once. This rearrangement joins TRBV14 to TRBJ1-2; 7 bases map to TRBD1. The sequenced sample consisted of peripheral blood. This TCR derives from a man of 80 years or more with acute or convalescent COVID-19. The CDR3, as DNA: TGTGCCAGCAGCCAACAGCCGGGACAGCGTAACTATGGCTACACCTTC. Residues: CASSQQPGQRNYGYTF.